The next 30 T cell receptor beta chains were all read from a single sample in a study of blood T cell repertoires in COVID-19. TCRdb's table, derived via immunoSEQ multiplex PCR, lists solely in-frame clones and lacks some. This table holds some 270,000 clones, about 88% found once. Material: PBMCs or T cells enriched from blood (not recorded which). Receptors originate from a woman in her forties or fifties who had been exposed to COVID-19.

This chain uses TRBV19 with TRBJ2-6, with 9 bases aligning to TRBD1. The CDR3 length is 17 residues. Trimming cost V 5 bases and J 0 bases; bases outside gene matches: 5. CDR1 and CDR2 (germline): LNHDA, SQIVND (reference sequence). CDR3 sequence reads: CASSPGQGYSGANVLTF. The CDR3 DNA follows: TGTGCCAGTAGTCCGGGACAGGGTTACTCTGGGGCCAACGTCCTGACTTTC. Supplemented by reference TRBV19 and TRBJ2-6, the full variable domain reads DGGITQSPKYLFRKEGQNVTLSCEQNLNHDAMYWYRQDPGQGLRLIYYSQIVNDFQKGDIAEGYSVSREKKESFPLTVTSAQKNPTAFYLCASSPGQGYSGANVLTFGAGSRLTVL.

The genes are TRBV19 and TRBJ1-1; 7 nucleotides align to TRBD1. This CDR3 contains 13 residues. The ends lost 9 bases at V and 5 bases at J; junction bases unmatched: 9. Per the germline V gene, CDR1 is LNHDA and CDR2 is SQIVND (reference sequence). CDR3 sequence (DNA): TGTGCCAGCTTTCCAGGGGGGAGAACTGAAGCTTTCTTT. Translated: CASFPGGRTEAFF.

CDR3 in DNA: TGCAGCGTTGAAGATGGCGAGACCCAGTACTTC. This gives the protein CSVEDGETQYF. The chain uses TRBV29-1 and TRBJ2-5; no clear D. V lost 0 bases and J lost 5, with 4 bases in between. Germline lookup yields CDR1 SQVTM and CDR2 ANQGSEA. The CDR3 consists of 11 residues.

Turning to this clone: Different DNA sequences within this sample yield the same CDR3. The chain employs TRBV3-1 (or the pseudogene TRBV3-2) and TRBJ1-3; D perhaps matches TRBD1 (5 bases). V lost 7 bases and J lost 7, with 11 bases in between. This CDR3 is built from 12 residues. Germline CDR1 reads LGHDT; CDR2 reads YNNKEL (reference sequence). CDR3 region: CASTSRGNTIYF. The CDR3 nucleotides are TGTGCCAGCACCTCAAGGGGCAACACCATATATTTT.

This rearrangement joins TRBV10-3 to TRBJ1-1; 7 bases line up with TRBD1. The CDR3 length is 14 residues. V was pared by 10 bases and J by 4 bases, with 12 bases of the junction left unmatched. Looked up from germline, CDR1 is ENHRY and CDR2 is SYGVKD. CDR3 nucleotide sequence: TGTGCCACTCAAACAGGGGTAAAAGGCACTGAAGCTTTCTTT. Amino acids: CATQTGVKGTEAFF.

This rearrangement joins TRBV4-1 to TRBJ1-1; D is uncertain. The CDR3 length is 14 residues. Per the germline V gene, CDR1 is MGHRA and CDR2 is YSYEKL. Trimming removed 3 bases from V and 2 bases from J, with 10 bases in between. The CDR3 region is CASSHLQRNTEAFF. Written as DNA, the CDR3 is TGCGCCAGCAGCCACCTTCAGCGAAACACTGAAGCTTTCTTT.

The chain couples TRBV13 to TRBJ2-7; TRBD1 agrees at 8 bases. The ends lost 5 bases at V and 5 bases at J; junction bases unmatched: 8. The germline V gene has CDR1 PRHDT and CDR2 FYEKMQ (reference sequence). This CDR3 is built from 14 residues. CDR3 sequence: CASSPTQGANEQYF. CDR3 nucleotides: TGTGCCAGCAGCCCCACCCAGGGGGCTAACGAGCAGTACTTC. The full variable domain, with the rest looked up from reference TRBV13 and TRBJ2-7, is AAGVIQSPRHLIKEKRETATLKCYPIPRHDTVYWYQQGPGQDPQFLISFYEKMQSDKGSIPDRFSAQQFSDYHSELNMSSLELGDSALYFCASSPTQGANEQYFGPGTRLTVT.

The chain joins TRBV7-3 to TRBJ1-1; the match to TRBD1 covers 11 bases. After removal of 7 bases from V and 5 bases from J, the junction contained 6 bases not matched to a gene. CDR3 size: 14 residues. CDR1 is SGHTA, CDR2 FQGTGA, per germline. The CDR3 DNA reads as TGTGCCAGCAAGACCGGGACAGGGGGGACTGAAGCTTTCTTT. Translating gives CASKTGTGGTEAFF.

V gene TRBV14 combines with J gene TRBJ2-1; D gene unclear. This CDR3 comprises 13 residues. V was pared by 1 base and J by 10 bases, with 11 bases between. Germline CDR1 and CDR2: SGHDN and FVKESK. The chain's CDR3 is CASSQVRNSEQFF. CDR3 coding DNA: TGTGCCAGCAGCCAAGTACGGAACAGCGAGCAGTTCTTC.

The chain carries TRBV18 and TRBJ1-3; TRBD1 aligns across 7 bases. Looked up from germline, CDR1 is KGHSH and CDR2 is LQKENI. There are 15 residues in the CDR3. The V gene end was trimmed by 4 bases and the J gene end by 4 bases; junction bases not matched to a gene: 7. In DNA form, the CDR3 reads TGTGCCAGCTCACAAGGACAGGCGGGAGGAAACACCATATATTTT. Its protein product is CASSQGQAGGNTIYF. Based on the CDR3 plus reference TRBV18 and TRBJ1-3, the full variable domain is NAGVMQNPRHLVRRRGQEARLRCSPMKGHSHVYWYRQLPEEGLKFMVYLQKENIIDESGMPKERFSAEFPKEGPSILRIQQVVRGDSAAYFCASSQGQAGGNTIYFGEGSWLTVV.

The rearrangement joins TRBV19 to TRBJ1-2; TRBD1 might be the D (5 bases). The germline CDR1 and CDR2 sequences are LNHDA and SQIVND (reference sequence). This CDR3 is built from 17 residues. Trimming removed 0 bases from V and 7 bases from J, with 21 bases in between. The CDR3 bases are TGTGCCAGTAGTATAGACACCTCGACGGAGGGGTTTAGTGGCTACACCTTC. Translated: CASSIDTSTEGFSGYTF.

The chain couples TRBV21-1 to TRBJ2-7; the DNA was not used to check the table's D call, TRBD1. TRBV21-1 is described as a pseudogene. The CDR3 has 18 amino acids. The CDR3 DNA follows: TGTGCCAGCAGCCCTCGCCCGGCGTGGGGGACAGGGGAAGACGAGCAGTACTTC. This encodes CASSPRPAWGTGEDEQYF.

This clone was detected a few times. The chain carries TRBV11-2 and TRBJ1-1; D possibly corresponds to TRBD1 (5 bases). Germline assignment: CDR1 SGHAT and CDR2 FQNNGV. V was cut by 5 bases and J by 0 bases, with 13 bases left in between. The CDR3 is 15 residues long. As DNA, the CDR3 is TGTGCCAGCAGCCCTTATCAGGGCTTGAACACTGAAGCTTTCTTT. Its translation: CASSPYQGLNTEAFF.

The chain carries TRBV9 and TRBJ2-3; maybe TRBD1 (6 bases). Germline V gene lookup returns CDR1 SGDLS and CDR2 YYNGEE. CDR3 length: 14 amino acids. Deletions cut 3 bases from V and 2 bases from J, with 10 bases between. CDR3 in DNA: TGTGCCAGCAGCGAACAGGGTTCCACAGATACGCAGTATTTT. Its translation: CASSEQGSTDTQYF.

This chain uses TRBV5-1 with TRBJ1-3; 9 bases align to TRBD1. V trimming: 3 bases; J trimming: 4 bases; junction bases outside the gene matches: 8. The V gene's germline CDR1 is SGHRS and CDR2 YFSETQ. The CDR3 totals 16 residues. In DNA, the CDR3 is TGCGCCAGCAGCTCAACTACCGGGACAGGGGGAAACACCATATATTTT. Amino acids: CASSSTTGTGGNTIYF.

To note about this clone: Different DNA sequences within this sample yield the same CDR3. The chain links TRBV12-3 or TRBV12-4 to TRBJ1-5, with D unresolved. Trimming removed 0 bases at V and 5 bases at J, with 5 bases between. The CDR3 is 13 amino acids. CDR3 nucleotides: TGTGCCAGCAGTTTAGCTGGCTATCAGCCCCAGCATTTT. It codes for CASSLAGYQPQHF.

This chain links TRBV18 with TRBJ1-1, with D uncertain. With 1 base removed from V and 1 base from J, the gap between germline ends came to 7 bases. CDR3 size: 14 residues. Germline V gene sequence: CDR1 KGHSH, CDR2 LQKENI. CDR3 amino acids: CASSPLEGNTEAFF. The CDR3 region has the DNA TGTGCCAGCTCACCACTTGAGGGGAACACTGAAGCTTTCTTT.

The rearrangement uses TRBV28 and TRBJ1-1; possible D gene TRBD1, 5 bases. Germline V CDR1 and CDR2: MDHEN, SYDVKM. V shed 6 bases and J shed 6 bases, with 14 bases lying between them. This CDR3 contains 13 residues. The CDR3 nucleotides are TGTGCCAGCAGCCCCCGGGTAGGGGCTGAAGCTTTCTTT. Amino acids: CASSPRVGAEAFF.

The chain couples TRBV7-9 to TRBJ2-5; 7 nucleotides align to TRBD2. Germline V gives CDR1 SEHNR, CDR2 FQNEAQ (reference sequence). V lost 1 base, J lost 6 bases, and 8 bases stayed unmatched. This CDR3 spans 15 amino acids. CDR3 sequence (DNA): TGTGCCAGCAGCTTAGTGGGGGAGGGGACGAAGACCCAGTACTTC. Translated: CASSLVGEGTKTQYF.

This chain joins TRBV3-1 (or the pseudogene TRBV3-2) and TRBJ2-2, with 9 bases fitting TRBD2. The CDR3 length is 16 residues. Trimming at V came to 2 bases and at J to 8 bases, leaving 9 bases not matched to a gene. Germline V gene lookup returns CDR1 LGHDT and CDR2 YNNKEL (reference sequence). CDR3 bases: TGTGCCAGCAGCCAACAAGCGGGGGGCTGGATGGGGGAGCTGTTTTTT. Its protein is CASSQQAGGWMGELFF.

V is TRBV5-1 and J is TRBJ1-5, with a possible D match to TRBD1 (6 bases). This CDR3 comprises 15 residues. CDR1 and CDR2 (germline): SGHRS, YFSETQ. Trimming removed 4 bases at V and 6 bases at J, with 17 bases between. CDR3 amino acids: CASSADSFEAQPQHF. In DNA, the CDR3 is TGCGCCAGCAGCGCGGACAGTTTTGAAGCTCAGCCCCAGCATTTT.

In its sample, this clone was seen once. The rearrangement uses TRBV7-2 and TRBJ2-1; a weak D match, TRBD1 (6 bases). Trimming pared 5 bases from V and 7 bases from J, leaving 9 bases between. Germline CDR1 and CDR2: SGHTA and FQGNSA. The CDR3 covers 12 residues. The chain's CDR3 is CASSPQGNEQFF. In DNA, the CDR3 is TGTGCCAGCAGCCCCCAGGGGAATGAGCAGTTCTTC.

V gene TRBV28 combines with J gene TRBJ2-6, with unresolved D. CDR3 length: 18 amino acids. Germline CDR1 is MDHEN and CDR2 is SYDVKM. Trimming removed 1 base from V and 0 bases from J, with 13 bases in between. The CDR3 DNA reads TGTGCCAGCAGTTTATTTTCAGGCTCTCTCTCTGGGGCCAACGTCCTGACTTTC. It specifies CASSLFSGSLSGANVLTF.

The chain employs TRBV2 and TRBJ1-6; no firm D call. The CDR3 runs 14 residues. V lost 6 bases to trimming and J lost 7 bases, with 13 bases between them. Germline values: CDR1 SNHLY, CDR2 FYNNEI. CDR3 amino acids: CASRLESTNSPLHF. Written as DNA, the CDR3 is TGTGCCAGCAGACTTGAGTCTACGAATTCACCCCTCCACTTT.

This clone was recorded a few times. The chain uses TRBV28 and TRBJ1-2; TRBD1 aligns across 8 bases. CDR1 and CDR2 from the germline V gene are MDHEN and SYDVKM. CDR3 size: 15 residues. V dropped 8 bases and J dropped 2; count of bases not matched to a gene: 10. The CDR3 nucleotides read TGTGCCAGCCACCTACAGGGGGTAGGGAACTATGGCTACACCTTC. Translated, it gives CASHLQGVGNYGYTF.

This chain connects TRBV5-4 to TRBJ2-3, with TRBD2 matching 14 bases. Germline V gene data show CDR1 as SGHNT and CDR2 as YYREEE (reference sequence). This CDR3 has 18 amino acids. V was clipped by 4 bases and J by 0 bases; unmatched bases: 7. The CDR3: CASSGRTSGGSSTDTQYF. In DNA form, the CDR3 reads TGTGCCAGCAGCGGGAGGACTAGCGGGGGGAGTAGCACAGATACGCAGTATTTT.

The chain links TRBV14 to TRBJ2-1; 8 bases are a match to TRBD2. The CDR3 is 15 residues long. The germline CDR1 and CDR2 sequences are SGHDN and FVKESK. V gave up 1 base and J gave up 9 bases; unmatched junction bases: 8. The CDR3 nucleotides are TGTGCCAGCAGCCAAGGAACCCGGGGGGGCCTTGAGCAGTTCTTC. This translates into CASSQGTRGGLEQFF. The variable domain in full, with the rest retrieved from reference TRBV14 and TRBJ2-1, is EAGVTQFPSHSVIEKGQTVTLRCDPISGHDNLYWYRRVMGKEIKFLLHFVKESKQDESGMPNNRFLAERTGGTYSTLKVQPAELEDSGVYFCASSQGTRGGLEQFFGPGTRLTVL.

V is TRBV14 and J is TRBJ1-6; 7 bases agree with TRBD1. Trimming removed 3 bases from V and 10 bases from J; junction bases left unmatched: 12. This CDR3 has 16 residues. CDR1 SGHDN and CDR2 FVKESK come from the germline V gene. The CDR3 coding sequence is TGTGCCAGCAGCCACCCCCGACAGGGTCGTGGGTCACCCCTCCACTTT. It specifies CASSHPRQGRGSPLHF.

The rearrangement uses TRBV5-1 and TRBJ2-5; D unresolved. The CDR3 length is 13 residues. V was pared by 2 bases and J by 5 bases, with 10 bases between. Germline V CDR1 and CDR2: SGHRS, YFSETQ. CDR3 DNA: TGCGCCAGCAGCTTTTCAGTATGGGAGACCCAGTACTTC. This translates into CASSFSVWETQYF.

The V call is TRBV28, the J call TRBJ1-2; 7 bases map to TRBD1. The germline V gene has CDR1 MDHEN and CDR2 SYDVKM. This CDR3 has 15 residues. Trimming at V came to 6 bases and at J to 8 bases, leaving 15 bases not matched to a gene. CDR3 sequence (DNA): TGTGCCAGCAGCTTCCTCGTCGGACAGGACATCGGCTACACCTTC. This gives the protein CASSFLVGQDIGYTF.